The clone carrying this T cell receptor (beta chain) has just one count. Clones were read by immunoSEQ multiplex PCR, and TCRdb kept only the in-frame ones, dropping some. The sample includes about 85,000 clones, around 79% of them seen just once. This sample is part of a study of cytotoxic CD8 clonotypes in ibrutinib-treated CLL. The CDR3 is 19 residues long. CDR1 and CDR2 from the germline V gene are MNHEY and SMNVEV (reference sequence). Germline trimming cut 2 bases from V and 0 bases from J; bases unmatched to any gene: 9. Cryopreserved PBMCs provided approximately 2.2 micrograms of genomic DNA for the TCR beta libraries.

The receptor comes from a human donor with chronic lymphocytic leukemia. This chain connects TRBV27 to TRBJ2-5; 13 bases line up with TRBD2. This material consisted of PBMCs, taken after 12 months of ibrutinib treatment. CDR3 bases: TGTGCCAGCAGTTTAAACGGACTAGCGGGGGCCGCGTACCAAGAGACCCAGTACTTC. Residues: CASSLNGLAGAAYQETQYF.